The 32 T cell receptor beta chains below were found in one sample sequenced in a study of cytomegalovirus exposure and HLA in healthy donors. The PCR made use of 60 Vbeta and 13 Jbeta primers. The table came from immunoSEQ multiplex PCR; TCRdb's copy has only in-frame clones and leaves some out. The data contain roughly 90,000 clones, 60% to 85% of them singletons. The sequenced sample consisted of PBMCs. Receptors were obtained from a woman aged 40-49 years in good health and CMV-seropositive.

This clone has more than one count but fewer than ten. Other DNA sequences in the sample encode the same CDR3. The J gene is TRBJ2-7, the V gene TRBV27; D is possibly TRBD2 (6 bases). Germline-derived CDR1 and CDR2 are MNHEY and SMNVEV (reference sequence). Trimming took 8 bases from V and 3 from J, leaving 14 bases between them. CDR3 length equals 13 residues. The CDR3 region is CASYGGRNYEQYF. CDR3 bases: TGTGCCAGCTATGGGGGGAGAAACTACGAGCAGTACTTC.

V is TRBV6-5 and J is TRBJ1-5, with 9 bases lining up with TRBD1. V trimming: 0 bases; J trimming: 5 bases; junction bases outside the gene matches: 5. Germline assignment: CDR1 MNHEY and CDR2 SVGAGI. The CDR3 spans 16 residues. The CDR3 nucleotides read TGTGCCAGCAGTTACTCGGGGAACAGGGGGCATCAGCCCCAGCATTTT. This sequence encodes CASSYSGNRGHQPQHF.

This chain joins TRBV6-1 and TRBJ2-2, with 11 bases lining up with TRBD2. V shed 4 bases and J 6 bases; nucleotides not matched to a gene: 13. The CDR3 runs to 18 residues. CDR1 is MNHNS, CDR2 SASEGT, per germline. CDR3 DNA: TGTGCCAGCAGTGCCCAACTAGCGGGAGTAAGGGTCTCCGGGGAGCTGTTTTTT. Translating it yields CASSAQLAGVRVSGELFF.

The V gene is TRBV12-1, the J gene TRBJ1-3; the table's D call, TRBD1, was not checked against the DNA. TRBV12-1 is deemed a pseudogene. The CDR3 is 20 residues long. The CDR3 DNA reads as TGTGCCAGCAGCTCCTTAGGGGGACAGGGGGCTTTAACCTCTGGAAACACCATATATTTT. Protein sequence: CASSSLGGQGALTSGNTIYF.

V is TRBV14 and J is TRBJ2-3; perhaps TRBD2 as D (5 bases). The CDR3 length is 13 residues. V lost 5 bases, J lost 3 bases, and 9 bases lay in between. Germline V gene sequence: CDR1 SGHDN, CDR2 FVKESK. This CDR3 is CASSTDWTDTQYF. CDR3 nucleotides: TGTGCCAGCAGCACGGACTGGACAGATACGCAGTATTTT.

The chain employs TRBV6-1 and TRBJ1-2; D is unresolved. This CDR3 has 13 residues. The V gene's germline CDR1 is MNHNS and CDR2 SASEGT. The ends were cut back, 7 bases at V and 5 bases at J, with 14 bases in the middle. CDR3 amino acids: CASISGLIYGYTF. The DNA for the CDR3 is TGTGCCAGCATCTCAGGACTGATTTATGGCTACACCTTC.

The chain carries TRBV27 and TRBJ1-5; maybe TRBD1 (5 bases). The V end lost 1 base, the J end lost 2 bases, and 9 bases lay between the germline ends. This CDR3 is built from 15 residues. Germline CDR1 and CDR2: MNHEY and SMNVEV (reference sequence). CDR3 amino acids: CASSLWGGGNQPQHF. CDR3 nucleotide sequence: TGTGCCAGCAGTTTATGGGGGGGTGGCAATCAGCCCCAGCATTTT.

Here the CDR3 reads CASSPPTGANYGYTF. The CDR3, as DNA: TGTGCCAGCTCACCACCCACAGGAGCTAACTATGGCTACACCTTC. The chain couples TRBV18 to TRBJ1-2, with D possibly TRBD1 on 5 matching bases. Germline CDR1 KGHSH, CDR2 LQKENI. Trimming removed 0 bases at V and 0 bases at J, with 8 bases between. This CDR3 region has 15 residues.

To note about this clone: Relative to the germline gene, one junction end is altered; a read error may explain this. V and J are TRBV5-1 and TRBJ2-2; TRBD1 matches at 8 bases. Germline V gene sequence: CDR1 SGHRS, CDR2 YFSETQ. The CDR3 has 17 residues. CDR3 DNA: TGCGCCAGCAGCTTGGCAGGGGGCCCGGGGGTCACCGGGGAGCTGGTTTTT. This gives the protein CASSLAGGPGVTGELVF.

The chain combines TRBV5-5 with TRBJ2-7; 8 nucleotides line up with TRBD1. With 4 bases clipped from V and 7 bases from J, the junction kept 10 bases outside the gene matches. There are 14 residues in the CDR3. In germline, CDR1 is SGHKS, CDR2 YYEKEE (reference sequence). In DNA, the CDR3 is TGTGCCAGCAGCCCGACCGGACAGGGAAGGGAGCAGTACTTC. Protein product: CASSPTGQGREQYF. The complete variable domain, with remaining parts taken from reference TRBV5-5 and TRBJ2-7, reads DAGVTQSPTHLIKTRGQQVTLRCSPISGHKSVSWYQQVLGQGPQFIFQYYEKEERGRGNFPDRFSARQFPNYSSELNVNALLLGDSALYLCASSPTGQGREQYFGPGTRLTVT.

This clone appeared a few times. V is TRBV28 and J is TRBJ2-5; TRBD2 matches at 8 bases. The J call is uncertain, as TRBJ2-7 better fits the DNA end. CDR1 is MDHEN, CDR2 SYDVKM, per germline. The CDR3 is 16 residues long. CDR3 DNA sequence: TGTGCCAGCATTTCGGGGGGGGCCAGACGTACCTACGAGCAGTACTTC. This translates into CASISGGARRTYEQYF.

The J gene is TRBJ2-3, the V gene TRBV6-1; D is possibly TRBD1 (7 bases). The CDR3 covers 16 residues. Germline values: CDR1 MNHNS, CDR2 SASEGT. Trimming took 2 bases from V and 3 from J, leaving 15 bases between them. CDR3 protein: CASSENAAGGTDTQYF. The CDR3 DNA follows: TGTGCCAGCAGTGAAAATGCGGCAGGGGGGACAGATACGCAGTATTTT.

For the CDR3, the DNA is TGTGCCAGCAGTTACTCAGGGGAGGCGAGTGAAAAACTGTTTTTT. The encoded protein is CASSYSGEASEKLFF. V gene TRBV6-5 combines with J gene TRBJ1-4, with D perhaps TRBD1 (5 bases). Germline V gene sequence: CDR1 MNHEY, CDR2 SVGAGI. The CDR3 is 15 residues long. V was cut by 0 bases and J by 7 bases, with 12 bases left in between.

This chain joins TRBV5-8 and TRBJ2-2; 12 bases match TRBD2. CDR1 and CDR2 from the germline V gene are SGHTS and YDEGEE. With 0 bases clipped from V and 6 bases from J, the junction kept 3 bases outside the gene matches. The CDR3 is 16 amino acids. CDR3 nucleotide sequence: TGTGCCAGCAGCTTGGGACTAGCGGGAGTTTCCGGGGAGCTGTTTTTT. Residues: CASSLGLAGVSGELFF.

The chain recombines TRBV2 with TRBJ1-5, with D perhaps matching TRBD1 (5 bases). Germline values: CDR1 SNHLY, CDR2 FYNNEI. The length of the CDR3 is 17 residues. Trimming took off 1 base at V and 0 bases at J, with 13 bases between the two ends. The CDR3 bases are TGTGCCAGCAGTGAAGTAGAGTGGGGGGTTAGCAATCAGCCCCAGCATTTT. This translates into CASSEVEWGVSNQPQHF.

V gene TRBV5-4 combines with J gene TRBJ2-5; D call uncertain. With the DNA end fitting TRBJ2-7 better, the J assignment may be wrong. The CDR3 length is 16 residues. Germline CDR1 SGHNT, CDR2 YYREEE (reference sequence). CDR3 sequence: CASSLGQDTNAYEQYF. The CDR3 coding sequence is TGTGCCAGCAGCTTGGGGCAAGACACGAACGCCTACGAGCAGTACTTC.

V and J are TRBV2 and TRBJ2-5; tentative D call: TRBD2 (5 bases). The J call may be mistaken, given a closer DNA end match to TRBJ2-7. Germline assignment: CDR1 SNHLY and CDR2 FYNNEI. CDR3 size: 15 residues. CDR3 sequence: CASSEMWERAYEQYF. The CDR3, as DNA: TGTGCCAGCAGTGAAATGTGGGAGAGAGCCTACGAGCAGTACTTC.

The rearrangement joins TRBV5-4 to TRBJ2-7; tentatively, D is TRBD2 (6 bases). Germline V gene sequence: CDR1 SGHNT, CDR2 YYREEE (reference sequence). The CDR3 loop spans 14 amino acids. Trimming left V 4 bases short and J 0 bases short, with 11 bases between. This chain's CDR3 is CASSPGLASYEQYF. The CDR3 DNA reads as TGTGCCAGCAGCCCGGGACTTGCCTCCTACGAGCAGTACTTC.

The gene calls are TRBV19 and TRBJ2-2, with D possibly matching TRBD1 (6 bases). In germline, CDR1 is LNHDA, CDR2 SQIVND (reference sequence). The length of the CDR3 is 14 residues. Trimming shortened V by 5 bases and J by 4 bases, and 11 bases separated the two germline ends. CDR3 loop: CASSWTDGTGELFF. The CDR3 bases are TGTGCCAGTAGTTGGACAGACGGCACCGGGGAGCTGTTTTTT.

The DNA for the CDR3 is TGTGCCAGCAGCTTAGAGGGGACTCCGAAAGAGCAGTACTTC. Translation gives CASSLEGTPKEQYF. This chain links TRBV7-9 with TRBJ2-7, with a weak D call TRBD2 (6 bases). Trimming removed 1 base from V and 7 bases from J, with 14 bases in between. From germline, CDR1 is SEHNR and CDR2 FQNEAQ (reference sequence). CDR3 size: 14 residues.

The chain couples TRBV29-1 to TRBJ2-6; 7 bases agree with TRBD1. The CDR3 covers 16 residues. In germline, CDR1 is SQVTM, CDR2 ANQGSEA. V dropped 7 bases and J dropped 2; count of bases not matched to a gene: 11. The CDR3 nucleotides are TGCAGCGCTTGGGACAGTGGGCGGACTGGGGCCAACGTCCTGACTTTC. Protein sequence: CSAWDSGRTGANVLTF.

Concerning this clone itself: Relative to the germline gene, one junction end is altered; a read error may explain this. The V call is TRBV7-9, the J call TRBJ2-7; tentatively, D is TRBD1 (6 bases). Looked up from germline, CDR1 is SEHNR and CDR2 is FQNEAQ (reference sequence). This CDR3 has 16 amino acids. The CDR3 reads CSSSPRTAEHSYEQYF. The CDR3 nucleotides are TGTTCCAGCAGCCCGAGGACAGCTGAACACTCCTACGAGCAGTACTTC.

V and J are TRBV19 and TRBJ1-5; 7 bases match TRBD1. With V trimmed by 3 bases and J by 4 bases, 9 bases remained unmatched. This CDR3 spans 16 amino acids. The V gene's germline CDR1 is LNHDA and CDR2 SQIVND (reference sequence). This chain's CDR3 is CASSIPGQELNQPQHF. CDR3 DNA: TGTGCCAGTAGTATCCCCGGACAGGAATTAAATCAGCCCCAGCATTTT.

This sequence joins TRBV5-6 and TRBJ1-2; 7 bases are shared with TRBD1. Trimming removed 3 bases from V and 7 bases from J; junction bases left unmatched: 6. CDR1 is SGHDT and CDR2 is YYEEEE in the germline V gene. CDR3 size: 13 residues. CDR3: CASSSQGGPGYTF. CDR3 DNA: TGTGCCAGCAGCTCCCAGGGGGGCCCTGGCTACACCTTC.

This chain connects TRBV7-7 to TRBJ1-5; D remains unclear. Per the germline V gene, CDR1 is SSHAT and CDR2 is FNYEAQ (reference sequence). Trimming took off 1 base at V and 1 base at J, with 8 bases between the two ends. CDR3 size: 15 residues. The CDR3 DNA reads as TGTGCCAGCAGCTTAGGAGGAGGGAGCAATCAGCCCCAGCATTTT. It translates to CASSLGGGSNQPQHF.

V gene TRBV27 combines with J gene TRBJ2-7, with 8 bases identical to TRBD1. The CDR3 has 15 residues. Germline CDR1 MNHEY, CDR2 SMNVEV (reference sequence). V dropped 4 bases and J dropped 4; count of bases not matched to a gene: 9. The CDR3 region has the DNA TGTGCCAGCAGTTCCGGACAGGGTGCCCAATACGAGCAGTACTTC. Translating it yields CASSSGQGAQYEQYF.

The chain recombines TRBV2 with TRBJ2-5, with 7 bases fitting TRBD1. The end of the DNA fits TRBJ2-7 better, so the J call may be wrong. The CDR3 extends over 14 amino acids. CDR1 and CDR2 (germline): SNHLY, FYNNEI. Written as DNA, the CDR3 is TGTGCCAGTAGAAGTTGGGACAGCTCCTACGAGCAGTACTTC. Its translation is CASRSWDSSYEQYF.

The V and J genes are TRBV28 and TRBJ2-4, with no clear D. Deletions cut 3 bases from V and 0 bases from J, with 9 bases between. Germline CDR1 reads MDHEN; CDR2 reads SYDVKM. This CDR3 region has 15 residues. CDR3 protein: CASSFSDLAKNIQYF. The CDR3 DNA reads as TGTGCCAGCAGTTTTTCAGATCTAGCCAAAAACATTCAGTACTTC. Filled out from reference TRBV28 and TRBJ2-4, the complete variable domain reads DVKVTQSSRYLVKRTGEKVFLECVQDMDHENMFWYRQDPGLGLRLIYFSYDVKMKEKGDIPEGYSVSREKKERFSLILESASTNQTSMYLCASSFSDLAKNIQYFGAGTRLSVL.

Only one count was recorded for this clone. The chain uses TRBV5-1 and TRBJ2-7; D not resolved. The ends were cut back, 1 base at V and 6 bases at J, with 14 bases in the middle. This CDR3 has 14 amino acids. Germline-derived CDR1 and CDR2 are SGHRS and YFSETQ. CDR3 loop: CASSLYGSFTEQYF. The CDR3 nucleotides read TGCGCCAGCAGCTTGTATGGCAGTTTTACCGAGCAGTACTTC.

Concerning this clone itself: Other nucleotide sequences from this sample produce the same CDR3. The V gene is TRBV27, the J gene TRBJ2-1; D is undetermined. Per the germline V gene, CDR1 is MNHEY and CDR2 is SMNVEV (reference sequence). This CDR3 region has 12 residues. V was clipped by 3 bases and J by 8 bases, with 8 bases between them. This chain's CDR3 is CASSFSSDEQFF. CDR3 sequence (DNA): TGTGCCAGCAGTTTCTCGTCGGATGAGCAGTTCTTC.

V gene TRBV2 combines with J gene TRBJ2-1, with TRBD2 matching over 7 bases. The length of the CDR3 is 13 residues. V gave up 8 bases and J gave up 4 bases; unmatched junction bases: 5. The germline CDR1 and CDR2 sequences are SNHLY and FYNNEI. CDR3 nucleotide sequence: TGTGCCAGCGGGGGGGGAAATTACAATGAGCAGTTCTTC. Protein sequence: CASGGGNYNEQFF.

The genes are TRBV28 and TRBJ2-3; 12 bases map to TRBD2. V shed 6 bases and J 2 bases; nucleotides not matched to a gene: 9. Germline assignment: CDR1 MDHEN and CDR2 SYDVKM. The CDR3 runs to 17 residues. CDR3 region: CASSLHGLAGHTDTQYF. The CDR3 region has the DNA TGTGCCAGCAGCTTACACGGACTAGCGGGGCACACAGATACGCAGTATTTT.